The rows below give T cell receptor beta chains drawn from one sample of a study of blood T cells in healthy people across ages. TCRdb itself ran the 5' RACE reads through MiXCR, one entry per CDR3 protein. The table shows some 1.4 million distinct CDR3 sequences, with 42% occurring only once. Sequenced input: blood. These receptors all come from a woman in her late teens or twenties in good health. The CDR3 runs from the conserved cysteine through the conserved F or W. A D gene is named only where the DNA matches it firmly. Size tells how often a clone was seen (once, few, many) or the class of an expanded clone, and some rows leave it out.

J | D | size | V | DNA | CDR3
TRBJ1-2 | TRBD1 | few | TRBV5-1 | TGCGCCAGCAGAGAGGGACAGGGGGCATTTAACTATGGCTACACCTTC | CASREGQGAFNYGYTF
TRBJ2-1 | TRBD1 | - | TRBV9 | TGTGCCAGCAGCCCCCAGACAGGGGGCTCCTACAATGAGCAGTTCTTC | CASSPQTGGSYNEQFF
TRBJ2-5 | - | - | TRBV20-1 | TGCAGTGCTAGAGCAAGTCACGGGTTAGCGACTCTTGAGGAGACCCAGTACTTC | CSARASHGLATLEETQYF
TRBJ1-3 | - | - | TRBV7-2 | TGTGCCAGCAGCCTCGCTAGGGACTCTGGAAACACCATATATTTT | CASSLARDSGNTIYF
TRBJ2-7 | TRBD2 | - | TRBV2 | TGTGCCAGCAGCCAGCGGGAGGGCCGGGGGGAGCAGTACTTC | CASSQREGRGEQYF
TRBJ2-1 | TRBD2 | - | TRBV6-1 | TGTGCCAGCAGAAATAGCGGGTTGCGGGCTGAGCAGTTCTTC | CASRNSGLRAEQFF
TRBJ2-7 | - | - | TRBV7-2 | TGTGCCAGCAGCTTACCAGGGGCGGTTGGTAATGAGCAGTACTTC | CASSLPGAVGNEQYF
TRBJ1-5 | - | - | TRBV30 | TGTGCCTGGAGGTCCGGGCCCGGAAATCAGCCCCAGCATTTT | CAWRSGPGNQPQHF
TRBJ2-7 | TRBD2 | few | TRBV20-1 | TGCAGTGCTCCGCCCTCCGGACTAGCGGGAGGAGTCGAGCAGTACTTC | CSAPPSGLAGGVEQYF
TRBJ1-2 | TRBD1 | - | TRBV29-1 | TGCAGCGTGACCCCCGGGGACAGACCCTATGGCTACACCTTC | CSVTPGDRPYGYTF
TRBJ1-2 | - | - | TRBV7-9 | TGTGCCCGCAGCCCTCCGGTGGGGAGTAGTGGCTACACCTTC | CARSPPVGSSGYTF
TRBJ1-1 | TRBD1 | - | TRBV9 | TGTGCCAGCAGCGCCCCGACAGGGTTAGAAACTGAAGCTTTCTTT | CASSAPTGLETEAFF
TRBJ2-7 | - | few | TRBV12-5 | TGTGCTAGTGGCAGCGGACAGTACGAGCAGTACTTC | CASGSGQYEQYF
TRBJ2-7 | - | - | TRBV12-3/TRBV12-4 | TGTGCCAGCAGTACGGACACCTACGAGCAGTACTTC | CASSTDTYEQYF
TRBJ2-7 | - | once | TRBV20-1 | TGCAGTGCTACAAGTGACTCCCTCTACAATGAGCAGTACTTC | CSATSDSLYNEQYF
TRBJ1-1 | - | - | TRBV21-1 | TGTGCCAGCAGCAAAGAGCAGGGGGTGTACACTGAAGCTTTCTTT | CASSKEQGVYTEAFF
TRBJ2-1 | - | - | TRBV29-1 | TGCAGCGTTGATGACGGGACGTACTCCTACAATGAGCAGTTCTTC | CSVDDGTYSYNEQFF
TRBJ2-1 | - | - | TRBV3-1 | TGTGCCAGCAGCCTCACCTACCCGCGTAGTAGGGGGGAGAATGAGCAGTTCTTC | CASSLTYPRSRGENEQFF
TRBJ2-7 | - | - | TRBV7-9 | TGTGCCAGCAGCGTATTTTTGTCAACCTACGAGCAGTACTTC | CASSVFLSTYEQYF
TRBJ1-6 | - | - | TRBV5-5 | TGTGCCAGCAGCTCCACTGGGGCGAGGAATTCACCCCTCCACTTT | CASSSTGARNSPLHF
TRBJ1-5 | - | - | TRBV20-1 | TGCAGTGCTAGTACGGACACCTACCAGCAGCCCCAGCATTTT | CSASTDTYQQPQHF
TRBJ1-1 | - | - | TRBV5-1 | TGCGCCAGCAACCCGGGGCAGGGCGGGCACACTGAAGCTTTCTTT | CASNPGQGGHTEAFF
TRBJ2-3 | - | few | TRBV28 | TGTGCCAGCAGTTTAGAGCCCTTCACAGATACGCAGTATTTT | CASSLEPFTDTQYF
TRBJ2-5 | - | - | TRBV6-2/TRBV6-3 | TGTGCCAGCAGTTACTCGAGAAGGGACTCCCAAGAGACCCAGTACTTC | CASSYSRRDSQETQYF
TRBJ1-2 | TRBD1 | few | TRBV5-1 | TGCGCCAGCAGCACTGGACAGGGGGCTTTGAATGGCTACACCTTC | CASSTGQGALNGYTF
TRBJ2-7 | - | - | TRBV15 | TGTGCCACCAGCAGTGTCCAGGCAGGGAAGGGAGACGAGCAGTACTTC | CATSSVQAGKGDEQYF
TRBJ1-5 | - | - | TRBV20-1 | TGCAGTGCTACCACGAGGGGGAATCAGCCCCAGCATTTT | CSATTRGNQPQHF
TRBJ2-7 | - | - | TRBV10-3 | TGTGCCATCCCCCGGGCGGAGCAGTACTTC | CAIPRAEQYF
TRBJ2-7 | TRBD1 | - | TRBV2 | TGTGCCATCCCCGGGACAGGGGCCAACGAGCAGTACTTC | CAIPGTGANEQYF
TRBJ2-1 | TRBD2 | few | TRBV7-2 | TGTGCCACCATGAGGGAACTAGCGGGAGGAGGGTTCCATGAGCAGTTCTTC | CATMRELAGGGFHEQFF
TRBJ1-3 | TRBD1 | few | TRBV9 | TGTGCCAGCAGTCAGGGGGACAGGACCTTAGACACCATATATTTT | CASSQGDRTLDTIYF
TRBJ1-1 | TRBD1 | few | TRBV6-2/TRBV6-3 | TGTGCCAGCAGTTACCTCGGACAGGGGGCGGTCGCTTTCTTT | CASSYLGQGAVAFF
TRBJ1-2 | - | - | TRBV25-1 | TGTGCCAGCAGTGAGTGGCCAGGTGCTGACTATGGCTACACCTTC | CASSEWPGADYGYTF
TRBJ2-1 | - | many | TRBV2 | TGTGCCAGCAAGCGGGACAGTTACAATGAGCAGTTCTTC | CASKRDSYNEQFF
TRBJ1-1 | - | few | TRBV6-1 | TGTGCCAGCAGTGGACACGTGAACACTGAAGCTTTCTTT | CASSGHVNTEAFF
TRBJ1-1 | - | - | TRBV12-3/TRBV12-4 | TGTGCCAGCAGTCTCGGTCGCCGTCAGAACACTGAAGCTTTCTTT | CASSLGRRQNTEAFF
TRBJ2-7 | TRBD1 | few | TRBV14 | TGTGCCAGCAGCCAACCTGGGACAGGGATCACCTACGAGCAGTACTTC | CASSQPGTGITYEQYF
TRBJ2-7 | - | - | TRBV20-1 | TGCAGTGCTAGAGTCCCAGCCCTCTACGAGCAGTACTTC | CSARVPALYEQYF
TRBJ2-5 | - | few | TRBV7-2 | TGTGCCAGCAGTGATTTAGAACAAGAGACCCAGTACTTC | CASSDLEQETQYF
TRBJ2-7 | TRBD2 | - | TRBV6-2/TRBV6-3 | TGTGCCAGCAGGTACCATTCTAGCGGGGTTTACAATGAGCAGTACTTC | CASRYHSSGVYNEQYF
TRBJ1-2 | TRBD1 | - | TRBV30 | TGTGCCGGGGGGCGGGACAGTGGTTATGGCTACACCTTC | CAGGRDSGYGYTF
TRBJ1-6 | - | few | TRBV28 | TGTGCCAGCAGTGGGCTCGAGTCTCCTAATTCACCCCTCCACTTT | CASSGLESPNSPLHF
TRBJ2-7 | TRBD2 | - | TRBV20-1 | TGCAGTGCTATAAGCGGGGGCTCCTACAATGAGCAGTACTTC | CSAISGGSYNEQYF
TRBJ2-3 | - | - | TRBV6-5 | TGTGCCAGCGGGCGGTCGGGGACGGGGTGGGGCACGCAGTATTTT | CASGRSGTGWGTQYF
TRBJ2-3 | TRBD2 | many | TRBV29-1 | TGCAGCGTTCGCCGCAGACTAGCGGATGATACGCAGTATTTT | CSVRRRLADDTQYF
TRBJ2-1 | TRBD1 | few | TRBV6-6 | TGTGCCAGCAGTTACTCGAGTGGCAGGGGGCTGGATGAGCAGTTCTTC | CASSYSSGRGLDEQFF
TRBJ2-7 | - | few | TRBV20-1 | TGCAGTGCCCGCGGACTGCAGGCTCGCTCCTACGAGCAGTACTTC | CSARGLQARSYEQYF
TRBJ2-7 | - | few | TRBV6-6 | TGTGCCAGCAGTTACGCGGACGGAAGGATTTACGAGCAGTACTTC | CASSYADGRIYEQYF
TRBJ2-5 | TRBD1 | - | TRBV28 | TGTGCCAGCAGTCCGGGGACAGACCTACAAGAGACCCAGTACTTC | CASSPGTDLQETQYF
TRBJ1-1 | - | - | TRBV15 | TGTGCCACCCACCTCGGCGGGGACACTGAAGCTTTCTTT | CATHLGGDTEAFF
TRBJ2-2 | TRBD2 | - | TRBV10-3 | TGTGCCACCGTACAAGGACTAGCGGGAGGAACCGGGGAGCTGTTTTTT | CATVQGLAGGTGELFF
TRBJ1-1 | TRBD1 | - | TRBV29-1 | TGCAGCGTTCACAGGGGGGACACTGAAGCTTTCTTT | CSVHRGDTEAFF
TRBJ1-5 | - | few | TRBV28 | TGTGCCAGCAGCTCACACGACAGGAGCAATCAGCCCCAGCATTTT | CASSSHDRSNQPQHF
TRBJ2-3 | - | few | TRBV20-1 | TGCAGTGGAGTAGGGTGGGCAGATACGCAGTATTTT | CSGVGWADTQYF